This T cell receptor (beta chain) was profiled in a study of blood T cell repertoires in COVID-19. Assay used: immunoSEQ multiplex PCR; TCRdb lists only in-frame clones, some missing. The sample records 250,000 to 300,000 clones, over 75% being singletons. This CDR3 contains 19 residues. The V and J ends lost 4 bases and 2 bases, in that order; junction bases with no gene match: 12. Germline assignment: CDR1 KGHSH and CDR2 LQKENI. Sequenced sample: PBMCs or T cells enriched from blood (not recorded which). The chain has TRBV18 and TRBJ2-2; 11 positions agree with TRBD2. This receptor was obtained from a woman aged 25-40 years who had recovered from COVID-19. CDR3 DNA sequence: TGTGCCAGCTCACAGTTTCATGCTAGCGGGAGGCTAAACACCGGGGAGCTGTTTTTT. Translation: CASSQFHASGRLNTGELFF. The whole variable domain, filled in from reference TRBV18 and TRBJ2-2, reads NAGVMQNPRHLVRRRGQEARLRCSPMKGHSHVYWYRQLPEEGLKFMVYLQKENIIDESGMPKERFSAEFPKEGPSILRIQQVVRGDSAAYFCASSQFHASGRLNTGELFFGEGSRLTVL.